This TCR beta chain was sequenced during a study of OX40 agonist ivuxolimab in advanced cancers. This clone appeared a single time. Clones were read by immunoSEQ multiplex PCR, and TCRdb kept only the in-frame ones, dropping some. The data contain nearly 25,000 clones, roughly 90% of them singletons. V lost 0 bases and J lost 7, with 13 bases in between. The CDR3 consists of 14 residues. Germline loops: CDR1 SGDLS, CDR2 YYNGEE. The V and J genes are TRBV9 and TRBJ1-2; D perhaps matches TRBD1 (6 bases). The source of this sequence is an adult with an advanced solid tumor such as melanoma, head and neck, liver or kidney cancer. The sample in question was CD4+ or CD8+ T cells sorted from blood, obtained in a trial of the OX40 agonist ivuxolimab. CDR3 region: CASSVADRPGGYTF. As DNA, the CDR3 is TGTGCCAGCAGCGTAGCTGACAGGCCGGGTGGCTACACCTTC. Looking up the rest from reference TRBV9 and TRBJ1-2 gives the full variable domain: DSGVTQTPKHLITATGQRVTLRCSPRSGDLSVYWYQQSLDQGLQFLIQYYNGEERAKGNILERFSAQQFPDLHSELNLSSLELGDSALYFCASSVADRPGGYTFGSGTRLTVV.